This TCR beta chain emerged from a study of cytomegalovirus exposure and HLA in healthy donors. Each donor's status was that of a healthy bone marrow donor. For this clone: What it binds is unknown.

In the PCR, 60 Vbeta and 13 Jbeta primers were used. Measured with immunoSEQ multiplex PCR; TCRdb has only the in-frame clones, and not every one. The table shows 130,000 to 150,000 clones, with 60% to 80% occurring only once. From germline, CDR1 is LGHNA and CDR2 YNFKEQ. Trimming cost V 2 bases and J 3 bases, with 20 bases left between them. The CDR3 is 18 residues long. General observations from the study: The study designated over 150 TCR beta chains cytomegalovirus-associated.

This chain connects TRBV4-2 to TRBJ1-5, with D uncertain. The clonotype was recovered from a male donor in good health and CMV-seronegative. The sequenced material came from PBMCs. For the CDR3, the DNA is TGTGCCAGCAGCCAAACTCCCAGCGGGATCGGGCCCAATCAGCCCCAGCATTTT. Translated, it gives CASSQTPSGIGPNQPQHF.